This TCR beta chain was sequenced for a study of blood T cell repertoires in COVID-19. The overall study: Samples taken during acute and convalescent COVID-19 were collected in the United States, Italy and Spain.

A Seattle source enrolled patients during active infection and followed them longitudinally. Assay: immunoSEQ multiplex PCR; the TCRdb copy retains only in-frame clones and omits some. The sample lists 400,000 or so clones, 80% to 90% occurring once. Germline assignment: CDR1 MNHEY and CDR2 SMNVEV (reference sequence). With 0 bases removed from V and 12 bases from J, the gap between germline ends came to 18 bases. This CDR3 is built from 15 residues. This clone has just a few counts. The rearrangement uses TRBV27 and TRBJ2-1, with TRBD2 as a possible D gene (6 bases). Sequenced: peripheral blood. The receptor comes from a man in his late teens or twenties with COVID-19, enrolled during active disease. This CDR3 reads CASSLSVAGPLGQFF. The CDR3 DNA is TGTGCCAGCAGTTTATCTGTGGCGGGACCGCTTGGGCAGTTCTTC.